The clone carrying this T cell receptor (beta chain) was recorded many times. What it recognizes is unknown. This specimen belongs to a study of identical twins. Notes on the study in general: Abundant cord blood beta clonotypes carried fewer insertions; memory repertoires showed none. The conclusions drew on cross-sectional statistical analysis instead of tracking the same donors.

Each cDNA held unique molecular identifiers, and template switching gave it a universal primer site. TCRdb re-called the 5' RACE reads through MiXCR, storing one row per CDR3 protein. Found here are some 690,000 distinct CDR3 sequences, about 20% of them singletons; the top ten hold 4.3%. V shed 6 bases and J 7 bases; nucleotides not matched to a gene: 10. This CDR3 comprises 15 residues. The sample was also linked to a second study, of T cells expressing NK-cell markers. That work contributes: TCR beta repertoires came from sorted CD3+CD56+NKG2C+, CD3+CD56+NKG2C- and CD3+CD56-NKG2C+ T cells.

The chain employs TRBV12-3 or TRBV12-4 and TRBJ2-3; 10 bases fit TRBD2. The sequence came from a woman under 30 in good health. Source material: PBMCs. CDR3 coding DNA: TGTGCCAGCAGCTTTACTAGCGGGGTGGATCATACGCAGTATTTT. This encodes CASSFTSGVDHTQYF.